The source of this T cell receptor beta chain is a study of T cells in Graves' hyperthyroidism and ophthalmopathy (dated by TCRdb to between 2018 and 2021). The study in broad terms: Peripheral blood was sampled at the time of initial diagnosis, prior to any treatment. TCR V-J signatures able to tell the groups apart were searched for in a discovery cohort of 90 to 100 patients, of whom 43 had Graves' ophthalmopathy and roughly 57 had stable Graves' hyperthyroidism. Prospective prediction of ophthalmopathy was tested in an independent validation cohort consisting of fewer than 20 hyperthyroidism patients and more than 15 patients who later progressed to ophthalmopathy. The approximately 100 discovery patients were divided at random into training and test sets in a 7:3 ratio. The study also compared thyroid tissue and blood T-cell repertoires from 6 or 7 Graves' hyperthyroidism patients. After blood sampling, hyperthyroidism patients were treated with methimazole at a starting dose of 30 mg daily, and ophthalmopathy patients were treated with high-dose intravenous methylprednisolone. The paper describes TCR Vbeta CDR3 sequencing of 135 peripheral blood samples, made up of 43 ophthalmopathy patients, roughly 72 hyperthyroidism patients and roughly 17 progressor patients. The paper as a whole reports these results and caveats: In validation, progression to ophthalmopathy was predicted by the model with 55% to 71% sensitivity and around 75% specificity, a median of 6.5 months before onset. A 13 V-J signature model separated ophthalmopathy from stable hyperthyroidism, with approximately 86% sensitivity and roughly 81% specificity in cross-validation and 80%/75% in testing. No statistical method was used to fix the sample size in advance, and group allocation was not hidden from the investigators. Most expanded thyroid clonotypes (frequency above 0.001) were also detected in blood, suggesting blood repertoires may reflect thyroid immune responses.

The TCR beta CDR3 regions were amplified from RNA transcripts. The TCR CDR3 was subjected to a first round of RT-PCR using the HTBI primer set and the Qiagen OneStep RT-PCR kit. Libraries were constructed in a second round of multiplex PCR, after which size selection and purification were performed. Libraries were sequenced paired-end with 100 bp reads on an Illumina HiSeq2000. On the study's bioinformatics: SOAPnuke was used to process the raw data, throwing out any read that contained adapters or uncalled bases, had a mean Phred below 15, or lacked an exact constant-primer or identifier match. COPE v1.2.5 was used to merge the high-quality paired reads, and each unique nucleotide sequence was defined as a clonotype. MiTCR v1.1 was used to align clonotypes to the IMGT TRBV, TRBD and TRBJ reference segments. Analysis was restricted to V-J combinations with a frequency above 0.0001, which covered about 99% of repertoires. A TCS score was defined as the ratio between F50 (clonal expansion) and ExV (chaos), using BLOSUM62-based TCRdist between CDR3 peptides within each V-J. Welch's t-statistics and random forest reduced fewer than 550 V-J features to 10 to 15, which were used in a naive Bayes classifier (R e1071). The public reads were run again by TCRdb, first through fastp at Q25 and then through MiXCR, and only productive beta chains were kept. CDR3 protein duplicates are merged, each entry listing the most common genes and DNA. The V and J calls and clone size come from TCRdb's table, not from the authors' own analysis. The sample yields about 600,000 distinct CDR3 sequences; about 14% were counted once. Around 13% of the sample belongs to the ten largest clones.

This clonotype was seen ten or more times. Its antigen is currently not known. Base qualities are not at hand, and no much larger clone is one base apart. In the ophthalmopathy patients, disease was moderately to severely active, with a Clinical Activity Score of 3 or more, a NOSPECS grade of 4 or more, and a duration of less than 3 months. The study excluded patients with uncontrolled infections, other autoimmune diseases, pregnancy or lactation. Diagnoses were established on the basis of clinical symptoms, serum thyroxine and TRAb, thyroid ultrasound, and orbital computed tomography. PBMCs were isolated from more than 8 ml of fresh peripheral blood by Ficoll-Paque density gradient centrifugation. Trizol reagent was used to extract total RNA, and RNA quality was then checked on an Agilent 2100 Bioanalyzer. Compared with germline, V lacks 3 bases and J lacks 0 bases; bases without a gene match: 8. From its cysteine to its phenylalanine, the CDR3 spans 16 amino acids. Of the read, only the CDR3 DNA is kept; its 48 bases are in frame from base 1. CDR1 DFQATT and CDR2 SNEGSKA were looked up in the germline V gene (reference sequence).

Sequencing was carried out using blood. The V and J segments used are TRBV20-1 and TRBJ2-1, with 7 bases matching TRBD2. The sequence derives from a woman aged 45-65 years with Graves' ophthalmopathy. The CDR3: CSASMPAGSSYNEQFF. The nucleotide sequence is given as TGCAGTGCTAGCATGCCAGCGGGAAGCTCCTACAATGAGCAGTTCTTC.